The 3 T cell receptor beta chains below come from one sample, sequenced in a study of cytomegalovirus exposure and HLA in healthy donors (TCRdb year 2017). Library prep was done by the immunoSEQ multiplex PCR assay. For the multiplex PCR, a mixture combining 60 forward primers for TCR Vbeta segments and 13 reverse primers for TCR Jbeta segments was used. Entries here come from immuneACCESS through TCRdb and include only in-frame sequences with V and J called. Some clones fail to appear in such tables; in the studies checked, an unresolved V gene covers under half of the shortfall, and the cause of the remainder is unknown. A total of approximately 150,000 clones appear in this sample, around three quarters of them only once. Roughly 1.4% of the sample rests with the top ten. Input material: PBMCs. Receptor source: a man aged 40-55 years in good health and CMV-seronegative.

The V gene is TRBV28, the J gene TRBJ1-6; D is possibly TRBD1 (5 bases). CDR1 and CDR2 (germline): MDHEN, SYDVKM. Trimming took off 1 base at V and 14 bases at J, with 6 bases between the two ends. This CDR3 is built from 11 residues. Here the CDR3 DNA reads TGTGCCAGCAGTTTATTAGGGGCCCTCCACTTT. Residues: CASSLLGALHF.

The chain links TRBV28 to TRBJ1-5, with D maybe TRBD1 (6 bases). This CDR3 is built from 15 residues. With 5 bases removed from V and 6 bases from J, the gap between germline ends came to 17 bases. CDR1 is MDHEN, CDR2 SYDVKM, per germline. CDR3 loop: CASSSPGRGSQPQHF. Here the CDR3 DNA reads TGTGCCAGCAGTAGTCCAGGGAGGGGGTCTCAGCCCCAGCATTTT.

The V gene is TRBV7-3, the J gene TRBJ2-1; 9 bases are shared with TRBD1. The junction had 6 bases not matched to a gene; V was cut back by 1 base and J by 11 bases. The CDR3 runs to 14 residues. Germline V gene data show CDR1 as SGHTA and CDR2 as FQGTGA. The CDR3: CASSLKGQGSQQFF. CDR3 coding DNA: TGTGCCAGCAGCTTAAAGGGACAGGGATCCCAGCAGTTCTTC.